The source of this T cell receptor (beta chain) is a study of T cells in Graves' hyperthyroidism and ophthalmopathy. Findings and caveats of the study: For ophthalmopathy, model prediction preceded onset by a median approximately 6 months. Expanded thyroid clonotypes (above 0.001) were mostly also found in blood.

Amplification of TCR beta CDR3 regions used RNA as the template. A first-round RT-PCR of the TCR CDR3 used the HTBI primer set. In TCRdb, the multiplex PCR reads were re-called with MiXCR into one record per CDR3 protein. This sample yields about 500,000 distinct CDR3 sequences, of which 14% are seen a single time; around 17% belongs to the top ten. This clonotype was found many times. What it binds is not known. Diagnoses used clinical symptoms, serum thyroxine and TRAb, thyroid ultrasound and orbital computed tomography. Extraction of PBMCs used 9 to 10 ml of fresh peripheral blood. The germline gives CDR1 MDHEN, CDR2 SYDVKM. The length of the CDR3 is 12 residues. The V and J ends lost 0 bases and 3 bases respectively, with 2 bases between them.

The receptor's source is a woman aged 18 to 35 with Graves' hyperthyroidism. The chain is built from TRBV28 and TRBJ2-5, with D hard to call. Sequencing was done on a sample of blood. This chain's CDR3 is CASSLWKETQYF. The CDR3 nucleotides read TGTGCCAGCAGTTTATGGAAAGAGACCCAGTACTTC.